This T cell receptor (beta chain) was observed in a study of CD8 T cells in ankylosing spondylitis. Quantitative 5'-RACE with molecular barcodes produced the TCR beta libraries. Via MiXCR, TCRdb re-called the 5' RACE reads, giving one row per CDR3 protein. The sample includes under 200,000 distinct CDR3 sequences, roughly 12% of them seen just once. This clonotype was observed a few times. Its antigen is still unknown. Broader study findings: Clones tied to disease were said to be significantly enriched in matched ankylosing spondylitis synovial fluid.

CDR1 and CDR2 (germline): DFQATT, SNEGSKA (reference sequence). Trimming pared 4 bases from V and 5 bases from J, leaving 18 bases between. The CDR3 contains 15 residues. The chain joins TRBV20-1 to TRBJ2-1, with a possible D match to TRBD2 (6 bases). The source material was blood, either unsorted or a sorted T cell fraction (not recorded which). This clonotype originated in a male donor with ankylosing spondylitis or in good health (not recorded which). CDR3 in amino acids: CSATPERAWDNEQFF. The CDR3 region has the DNA TGCAGTGCTACCCCCGAGCGGGCATGGGACAATGAGCAGTTCTTC.